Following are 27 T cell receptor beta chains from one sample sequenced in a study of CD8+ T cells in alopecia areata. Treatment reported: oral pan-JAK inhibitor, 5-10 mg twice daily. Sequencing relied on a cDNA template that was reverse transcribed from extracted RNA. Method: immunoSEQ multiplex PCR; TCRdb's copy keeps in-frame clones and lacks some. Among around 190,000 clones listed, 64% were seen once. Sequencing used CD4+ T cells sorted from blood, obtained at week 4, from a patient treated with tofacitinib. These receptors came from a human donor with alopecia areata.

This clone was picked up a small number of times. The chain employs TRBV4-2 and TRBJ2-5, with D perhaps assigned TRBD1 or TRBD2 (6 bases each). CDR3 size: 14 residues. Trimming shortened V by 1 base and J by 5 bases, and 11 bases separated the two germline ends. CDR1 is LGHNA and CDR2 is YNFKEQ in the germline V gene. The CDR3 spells CASSQGGAGETQYF. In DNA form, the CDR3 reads TGTGCCAGCAGCCAAGGGGGGGCCGGGGAGACCCAGTACTTC.

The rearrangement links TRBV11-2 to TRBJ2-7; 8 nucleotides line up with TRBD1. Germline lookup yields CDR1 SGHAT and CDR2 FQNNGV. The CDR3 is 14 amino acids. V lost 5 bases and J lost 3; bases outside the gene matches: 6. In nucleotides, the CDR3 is TGTGCCAGCAGCGTTGGACAGGGCGGCTACGAGCAGTACTTC. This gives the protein CASSVGQGGYEQYF.

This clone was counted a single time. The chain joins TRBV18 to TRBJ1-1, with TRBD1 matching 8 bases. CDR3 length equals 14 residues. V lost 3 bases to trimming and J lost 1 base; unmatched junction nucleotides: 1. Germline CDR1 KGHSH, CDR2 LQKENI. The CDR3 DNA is TGTGCCAGCTCACCCGGACAGGGGAACACTGAAGCTTTCTTT. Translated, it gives CASSPGQGNTEAFF.

The CDR3: CASSQDRGENIQYF. Here the CDR3 DNA reads TGTGCCAGCAGCCAGGACAGGGGTGAAAACATTCAGTACTTC. The rearrangement joins TRBV2 to TRBJ2-4, with TRBD1 identical over 9 bases. Germline V gene data show CDR1 as SNHLY and CDR2 as FYNNEI. This CDR3 region has 14 residues. With V trimmed by 6 bases and J by 5 bases, 5 bases remained unmatched.

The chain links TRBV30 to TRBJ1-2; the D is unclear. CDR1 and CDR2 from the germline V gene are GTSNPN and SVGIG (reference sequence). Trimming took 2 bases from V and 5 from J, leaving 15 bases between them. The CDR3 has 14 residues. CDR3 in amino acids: CAWSPRLGQYGYTF. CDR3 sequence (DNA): TGTGCCTGGAGTCCCCGCCTTGGCCAATATGGCTACACCTTC.

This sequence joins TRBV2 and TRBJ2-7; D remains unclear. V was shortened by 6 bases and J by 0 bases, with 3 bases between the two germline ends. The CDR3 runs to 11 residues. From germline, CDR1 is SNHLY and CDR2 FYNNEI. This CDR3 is CASRDSYEQYF. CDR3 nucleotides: TGTGCCAGCAGGGACTCCTACGAGCAGTACTTC.

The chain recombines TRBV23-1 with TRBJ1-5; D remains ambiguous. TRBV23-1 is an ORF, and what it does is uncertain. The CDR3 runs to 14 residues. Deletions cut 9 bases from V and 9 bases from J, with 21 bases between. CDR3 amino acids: CASRQLHMQRPQHF. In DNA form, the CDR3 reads TGCGCCAGTCGACAACTACACATGCAAAGGCCCCAGCATTTT.

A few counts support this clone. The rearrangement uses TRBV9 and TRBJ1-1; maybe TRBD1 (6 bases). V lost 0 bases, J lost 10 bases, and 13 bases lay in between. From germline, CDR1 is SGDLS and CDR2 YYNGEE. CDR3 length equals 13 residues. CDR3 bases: TGTGCCAGCAGCGTAGAGGAGGGGGGAACAGCTTTCTTT. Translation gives CASSVEEGGTAFF.

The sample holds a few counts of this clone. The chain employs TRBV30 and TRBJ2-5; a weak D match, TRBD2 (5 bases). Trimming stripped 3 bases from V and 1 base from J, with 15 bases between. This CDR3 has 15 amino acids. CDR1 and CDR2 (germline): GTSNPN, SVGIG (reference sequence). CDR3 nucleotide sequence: TGTGCCTGGAGCTGGCTTGGGAGTCCCCAAGAGACCCAGTACTTC. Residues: CAWSWLGSPQETQYF.

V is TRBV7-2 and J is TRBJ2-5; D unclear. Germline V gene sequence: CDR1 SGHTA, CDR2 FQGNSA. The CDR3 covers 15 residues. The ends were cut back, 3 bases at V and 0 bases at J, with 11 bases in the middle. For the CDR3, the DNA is TGTGCCAGCAGCTTGGGCTCTTTCTACCAAGAGACCCAGTACTTC. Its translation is CASSLGSFYQETQYF.

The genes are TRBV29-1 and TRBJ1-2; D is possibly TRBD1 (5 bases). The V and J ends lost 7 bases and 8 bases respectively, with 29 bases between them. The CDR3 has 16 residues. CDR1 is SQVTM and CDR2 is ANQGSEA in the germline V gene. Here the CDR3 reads CSAATKGLWTFGGYTF. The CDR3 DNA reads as TGCAGCGCCGCCACGAAGGGATTGTGGACATTCGGGGGCTACACCTTC.

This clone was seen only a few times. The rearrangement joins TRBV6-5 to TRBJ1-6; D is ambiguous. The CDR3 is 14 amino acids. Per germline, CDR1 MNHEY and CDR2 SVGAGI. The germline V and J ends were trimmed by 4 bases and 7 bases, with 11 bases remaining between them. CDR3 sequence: CASSSRPRNSPLHF. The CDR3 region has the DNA TGTGCCAGCAGTTCACGGCCGAGGAATTCACCCCTCCACTTT.

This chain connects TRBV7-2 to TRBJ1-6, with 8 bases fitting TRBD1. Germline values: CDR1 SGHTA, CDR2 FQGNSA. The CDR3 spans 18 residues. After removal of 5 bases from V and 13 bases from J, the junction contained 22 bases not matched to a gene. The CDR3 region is CASSLGTGGASPLGPLHF. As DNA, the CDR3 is TGTGCCAGCAGCCTAGGTACAGGGGGAGCTTCACCCCTCGGTCCCCTCCACTTT.

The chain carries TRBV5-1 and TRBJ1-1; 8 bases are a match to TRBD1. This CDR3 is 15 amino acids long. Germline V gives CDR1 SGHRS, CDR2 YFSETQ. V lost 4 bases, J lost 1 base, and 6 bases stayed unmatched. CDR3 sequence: CASSPWTGPNTEAFF. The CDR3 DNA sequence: TGCGCCAGCAGCCCCTGGACAGGGCCGAACACTGAAGCTTTCTTT.

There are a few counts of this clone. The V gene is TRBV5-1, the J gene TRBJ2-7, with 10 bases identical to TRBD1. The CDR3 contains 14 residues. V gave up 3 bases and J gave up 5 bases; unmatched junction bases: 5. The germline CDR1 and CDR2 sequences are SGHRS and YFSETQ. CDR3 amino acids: CASSSGQGINEQYF. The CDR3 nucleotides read TGCGCCAGCAGCTCGGGACAGGGGATCAACGAGCAGTACTTC.

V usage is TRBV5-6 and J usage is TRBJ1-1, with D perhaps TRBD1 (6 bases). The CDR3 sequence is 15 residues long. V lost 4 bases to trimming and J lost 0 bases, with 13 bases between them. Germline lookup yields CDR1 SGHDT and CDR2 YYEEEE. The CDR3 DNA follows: TGTGCCAGCAGCCGACGGGGGCAGATGAACACTGAAGCTTTCTTT. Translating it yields CASSRRGQMNTEAFF. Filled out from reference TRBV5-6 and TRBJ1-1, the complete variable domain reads DAGVTQSPTHLIKTRGQQVTLRCSPKSGHDTVSWYQQALGQGPQFIFQYYEEEERQRGNFPDRFSGHQFPNYSSELNVNALLLGDSALYLCASSRRGQMNTEAFFGQGTRLTVV.

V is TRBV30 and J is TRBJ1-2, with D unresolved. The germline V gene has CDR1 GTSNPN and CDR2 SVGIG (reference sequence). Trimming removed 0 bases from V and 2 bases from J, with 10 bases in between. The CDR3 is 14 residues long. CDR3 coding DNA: TGTGCCTGGAGTGTGTGGAGGGCCAACTATGGCTACACCTTC. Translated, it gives CAWSVWRANYGYTF.

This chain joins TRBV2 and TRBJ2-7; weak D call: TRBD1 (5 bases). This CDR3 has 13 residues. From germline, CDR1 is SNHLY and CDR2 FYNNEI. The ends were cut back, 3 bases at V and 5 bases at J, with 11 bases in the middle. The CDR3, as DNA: TGTGCCAGCAGTGAGCGGCAGGGTGACGAGCAGTACTTC. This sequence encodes CASSERQGDEQYF.

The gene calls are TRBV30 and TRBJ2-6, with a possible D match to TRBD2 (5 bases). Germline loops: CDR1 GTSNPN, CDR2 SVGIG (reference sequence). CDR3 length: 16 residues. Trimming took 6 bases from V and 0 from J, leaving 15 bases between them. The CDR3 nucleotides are TGTGCCTGCCCCGGAGGAGTTGCCTCTGGGGCCAACGTCCTGACTTTC. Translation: CACPGGVASGANVLTF. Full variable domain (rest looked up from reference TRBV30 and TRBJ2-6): SQTIHQWPATLVQPVGSPLSLECTVEGTSNPNLYWYRQAAGRGLQLLFYSVGIGQISSEVPQNLSASRPQDRQFILSSKKLLLSDSGFYLCACPGGVASGANVLTFGAGSRLTVL.

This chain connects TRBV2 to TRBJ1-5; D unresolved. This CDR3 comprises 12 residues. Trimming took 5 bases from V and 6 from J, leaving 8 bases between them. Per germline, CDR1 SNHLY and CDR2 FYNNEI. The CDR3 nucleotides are TGTGCCAGCAGTCTCGAGGTTCAGCCCCAGCATTTT. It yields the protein CASSLEVQPQHF.

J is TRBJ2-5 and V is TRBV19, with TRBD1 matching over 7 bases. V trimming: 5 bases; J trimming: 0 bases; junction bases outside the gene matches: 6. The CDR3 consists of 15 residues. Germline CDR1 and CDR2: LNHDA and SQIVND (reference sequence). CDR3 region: CASSPLDRDQETQYF. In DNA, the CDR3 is TGTGCCAGTAGTCCTTTAGACAGGGACCAAGAGACCCAGTACTTC.

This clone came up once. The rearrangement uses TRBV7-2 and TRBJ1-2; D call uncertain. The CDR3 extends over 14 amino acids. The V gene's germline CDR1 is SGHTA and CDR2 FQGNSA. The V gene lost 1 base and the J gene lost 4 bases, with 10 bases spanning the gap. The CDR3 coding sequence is TGTGCCAGCAGCTTAGTGGATTCGGGCTATGGCTACACCTTC. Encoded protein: CASSLVDSGYGYTF.

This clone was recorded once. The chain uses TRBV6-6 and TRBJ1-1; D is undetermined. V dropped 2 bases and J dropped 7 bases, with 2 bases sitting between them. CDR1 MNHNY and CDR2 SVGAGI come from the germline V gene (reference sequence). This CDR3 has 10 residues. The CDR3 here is CASSYREAFF. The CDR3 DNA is TGTGCCAGCAGTTACCGTGAAGCTTTCTTT.

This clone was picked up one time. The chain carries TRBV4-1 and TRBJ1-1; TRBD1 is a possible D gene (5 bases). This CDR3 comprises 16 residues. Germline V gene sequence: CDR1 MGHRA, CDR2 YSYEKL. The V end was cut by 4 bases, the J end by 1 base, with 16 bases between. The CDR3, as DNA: TGCGCCAGCAGCCGGGGGGGTCTCAGACAGAACACTGAAGCTTTCTTT. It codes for CASSRGGLRQNTEAFF.

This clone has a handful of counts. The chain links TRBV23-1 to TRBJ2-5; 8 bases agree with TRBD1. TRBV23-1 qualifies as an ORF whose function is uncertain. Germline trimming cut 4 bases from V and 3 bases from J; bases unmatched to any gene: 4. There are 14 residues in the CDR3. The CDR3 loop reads CASSRRQGKETQYF. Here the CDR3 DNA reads TGCGCCAGCAGTCGGAGACAGGGGAAAGAGACCCAGTACTTC.

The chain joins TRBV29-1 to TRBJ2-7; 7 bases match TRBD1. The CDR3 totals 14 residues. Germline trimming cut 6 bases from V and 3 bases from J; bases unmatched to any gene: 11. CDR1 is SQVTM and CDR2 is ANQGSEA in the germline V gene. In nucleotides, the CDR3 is TGCAGCGTCCGTAAGGGACAGCCCCTCTACGAGCAGTACTTC. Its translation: CSVRKGQPLYEQYF.

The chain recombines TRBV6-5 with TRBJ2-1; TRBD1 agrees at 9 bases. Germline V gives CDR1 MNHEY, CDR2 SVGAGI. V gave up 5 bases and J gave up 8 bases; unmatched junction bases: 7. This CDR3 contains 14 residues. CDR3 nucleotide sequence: TGTGCCAGCAGTCCCGGGACAGGGTGGGATGAGCAGTTCTTC. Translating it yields CASSPGTGWDEQFF.